The rows below give T cell receptor beta chains drawn from one sample of a study of blood T cells in healthy people across ages. One entry per CDR3 protein results from TCRdb running MiXCR on the 5' RACE reads. Of over a million distinct CDR3 sequences in the sample, 45% were seen once. The sample was blood. All receptors derive from a woman aged 55 to 70 in good health. The CDR3 runs from the conserved cysteine through the conserved F or W. The D gene is left open where the match is weak. Clone size is given for some rows only: seen once, a few or many times, or a class if the clone is expanded.

j_gene: TRBJ2-3; len: 12; d_gene: -; v_gene: TRBV15; abundance: -; CDR3aa: CATSRAEDTQYF; CDR3nt: TGTGCCACCAGCAGAGCAGAAGATACGCAGTATTTT
j_gene: TRBJ2-2; len: 13; d_gene: -; v_gene: TRBV5-1; abundance: -; CDR3aa: CASSFTLTGELFF; CDR3nt: TGCGCCAGCAGCTTTACCCTAACCGGGGAGCTGTTTTTT
j_gene: TRBJ2-7; len: 15; d_gene: TRBD1; v_gene: TRBV20-1; abundance: few; CDR3aa: CSASQVTGGPGEQYF; CDR3nt: TGCAGTGCTAGCCAAGTGACAGGGGGCCCCGGCGAGCAGTACTTC
j_gene: TRBJ2-1; len: 16; d_gene: TRBD2; v_gene: TRBV27; abundance: few; CDR3aa: CASSPIAGGPGGEQFF; CDR3nt: TGTGCCAGCAGTCCCATAGCGGGAGGGCCAGGTGGTGAGCAGTTCTTC
j_gene: TRBJ2-2; len: 16; d_gene: TRBD2; v_gene: TRBV7-2; abundance: few; CDR3aa: CASTPRGLAVTGELFF; CDR3nt: TGTGCCAGCACCCCGAGGGGACTAGCGGTAACCGGGGAGCTGTTTTTT
j_gene: TRBJ2-3; len: 13; d_gene: -; v_gene: TRBV15; abundance: -; CDR3aa: CATSRDDLRAQYF; CDR3nt: TGTGCCACCAGCAGAGATGACTTGCGAGCGCAGTATTTT
j_gene: TRBJ2-3; len: 15; d_gene: -; v_gene: TRBV7-9; abundance: -; CDR3aa: CASRSPGTVTDTQYF; CDR3nt: TGTGCCAGCAGGTCTCCCGGGACCGTCACAGATACGCAGTATTTT
j_gene: TRBJ2-4; len: 15; d_gene: TRBD1; v_gene: TRBV27; abundance: -; CDR3aa: CASRYTGGAYNEQYF; CDR3nt: TGTGCCAGCAGATATACAGGGGGCGCCTACAATGAGCAGTACTTC
j_gene: TRBJ2-3; len: 16; d_gene: TRBD2; v_gene: TRBV3-1; abundance: -; CDR3aa: CASSHLAGGTADTQYF; CDR3nt: TGTGCCAGCAGCCACCTAGCGGGAGGGACGGCAGATACGCAGTATTTT
j_gene: TRBJ1-1; len: 13; d_gene: -; v_gene: TRBV18; abundance: few; CDR3aa: CASSRPQSREAFF; CDR3nt: TGTGCCAGCTCACGACCACAGAGCCGCGAAGCTTTCTTT
j_gene: TRBJ2-1; len: 16; d_gene: TRBD2; v_gene: TRBV20-1; abundance: -; CDR3aa: CSASHELAGDYNEQFF; CDR3nt: TGCAGTGCTTCCCACGAACTAGCGGGAGATTACAATGAGCAGTTCTTC
j_gene: TRBJ2-3; len: 16; d_gene: -; v_gene: TRBV11-2; abundance: -; CDR3aa: CASSLFRGSSQDTQYF; CDR3nt: TGTGCCAGCAGCCTATTCCGGGGCTCTTCCCAAGATACGCAGTATTTT
j_gene: TRBJ1-4; len: 14; d_gene: TRBD1; v_gene: TRBV20-1; abundance: -; CDR3aa: CSADRGYRDEKLFF; CDR3nt: TGCAGTGCGGACAGGGGATACCGGGATGAAAAACTGTTTTTT
j_gene: TRBJ2-5; len: 16; d_gene: TRBD1; v_gene: TRBV3-1; abundance: -; CDR3aa: CASSQDVHRGKETQYF; CDR3nt: TGTGCCAGCAGCCAAGATGTGCACAGGGGGAAAGAGACCCAGTACTTC
j_gene: TRBJ2-5; len: 10; d_gene: -; v_gene: TRBV29-1; abundance: many; CDR3aa: CSVAQETQYF; CDR3nt: TGCAGCGTAGCTCAAGAGACCCAGTACTTC
j_gene: TRBJ2-1; len: 23; d_gene: TRBD2; v_gene: TRBV27; abundance: few; CDR3aa: CASTRRNADRRLIAGVGLDEQFF; CDR3nt: TGTGCCAGCACGAGGAGGAACGCCGATCGAAGACTTATAGCGGGAGTGGGTTTGGATGAGCAGTTCTTC
j_gene: TRBJ2-7; len: 14; d_gene: TRBD1; v_gene: TRBV20-1; abundance: few; CDR3aa: CSARRTGLMDEQYF; CDR3nt: TGCAGTGCTCGCCGGACAGGACTGATGGACGAGCAGTACTTC
j_gene: TRBJ2-7; len: 19; d_gene: TRBD2; v_gene: TRBV20-1; abundance: -; CDR3aa: CSARDDLAGVGGSPYEQYF; CDR3nt: TGCAGTGCTAGAGACGACTTAGCGGGAGTAGGGGGAAGCCCCTACGAGCAGTACTTC
j_gene: TRBJ2-1; len: 15; d_gene: TRBD2; v_gene: TRBV7-9; abundance: -; CDR3aa: CASSSTSGRPNEQFF; CDR3nt: TGTGCCAGCAGCTCCACTAGCGGGAGACCCAATGAGCAGTTCTTC
j_gene: TRBJ2-1; len: 15; d_gene: TRBD2; v_gene: TRBV20-1; abundance: -; CDR3aa: CSASRGLAGTNEQFF; CDR3nt: TGCAGTGCTAGCAGAGGACTAGCGGGAACCAATGAGCAGTTCTTC
j_gene: TRBJ2-3; len: 16; d_gene: -; v_gene: TRBV24-1; abundance: -; CDR3aa: CATSAKGSGGTDTQYF; CDR3nt: TGTGCCACCAGTGCTAAGGGATCGGGGGGCACAGATACGCAGTATTTT
j_gene: TRBJ2-3; len: 14; d_gene: -; v_gene: TRBV6-2/TRBV6-3; abundance: few; CDR3aa: CAIRGLYNTDTQYF; CDR3nt: TGTGCCATCCGGGGCCTCTATAACACAGATACGCAGTATTTT
j_gene: TRBJ2-1; len: 15; d_gene: TRBD2; v_gene: TRBV7-2; abundance: -; CDR3aa: CASSSGGGRYNEQFF; CDR3nt: TGTGCCAGCAGCTCCGGAGGCGGGAGGTACAATGAGCAGTTCTTC
j_gene: TRBJ2-7; len: 15; d_gene: TRBD1; v_gene: TRBV27; abundance: -; CDR3aa: CASSTTGQGLYEQYF; CDR3nt: TGTGCCAGCAGTACCACGGGACAGGGGCTATACGAGCAGTACTTC
j_gene: TRBJ1-5; len: 15; d_gene: -; v_gene: TRBV5-1; abundance: few; CDR3aa: CASSLGSRRNQPQHF; CDR3nt: TGCGCCAGCAGCTTGGGGAGTCGGCGCAATCAGCCCCAGCATTTT
j_gene: TRBJ2-1; len: 20; d_gene: TRBD2; v_gene: TRBV12-3/TRBV12-4; abundance: -; CDR3aa: CASSTTDGTSGGSSYNEQFF; CDR3nt: TGTGCCAGCAGTACCACCGACGGGACTAGCGGGGGGAGCTCCTACAATGAGCAGTTCTTC
j_gene: TRBJ2-3; len: 13; d_gene: -; v_gene: TRBV24-1; abundance: -; CDR3aa: CATSDYPSDTQYF; CDR3nt: TGTGCCACCAGTGATTACCCCTCAGATACGCAGTATTTT
j_gene: TRBJ1-2; len: 14; d_gene: -; v_gene: TRBV6-1; abundance: few; CDR3aa: CASSAPTGSGGYTF; CDR3nt: TGTGCCAGCAGCGCCCCGACGGGAAGTGGTGGCTACACCTTC
j_gene: TRBJ2-7; len: 19; d_gene: TRBD2; v_gene: TRBV20-1; abundance: few; CDR3aa: CSARPYRERLAGTSYEQYF; CDR3nt: TGCAGTGCTAGACCCTACAGGGAAAGGCTAGCGGGTACCAGCTACGAGCAGTACTTC
j_gene: TRBJ2-5; len: 17; d_gene: TRBD2; v_gene: TRBV5-8; abundance: once; CDR3aa: CASSLFFGRSPEETQYF; CDR3nt: TGTGCCAGCAGCTTGTTTTTCGGGAGGTCCCCCGAGGAGACCCAGTACTTC
j_gene: TRBJ2-1; len: 15; d_gene: TRBD2; v_gene: TRBV7-9; abundance: -; CDR3aa: CASSKREGIYNEQFF; CDR3nt: TGTGCCAGCAGCAAGCGGGAGGGTATCTACAATGAGCAGTTCTTC
j_gene: TRBJ2-4; len: 12; d_gene: TRBD2; v_gene: TRBV10-3; abundance: -; CDR3aa: CAIRPAGGQSYF; CDR3nt: TGTGCCATCAGACCAGCGGGAGGCCAATCGTACTTC
j_gene: TRBJ2-1; len: 15; d_gene: TRBD2; v_gene: TRBV15; abundance: few; CDR3aa: CATSSGTSGWNEQFF; CDR3nt: TGTGCCACCAGCTCCGGGACTAGCGGGTGGAATGAGCAGTTCTTC
j_gene: TRBJ2-1; len: 18; d_gene: TRBD2; v_gene: TRBV7-2; abundance: -; CDR3aa: CASSLTKLAGGLRNEQFF; CDR3nt: TGTGCCAGCAGCTTAACAAAGCTAGCGGGAGGTTTGAGGAATGAGCAGTTCTTC
j_gene: TRBJ2-1; len: 16; d_gene: -; v_gene: TRBV25-1; abundance: -; CDR3aa: CASNLPTEILYNEQFF; CDR3nt: TGTGCCAGTAACTTACCCACTGAAATTCTTTACAATGAGCAGTTCTTC
j_gene: TRBJ2-7; len: 13; d_gene: -; v_gene: TRBV18; abundance: once; CDR3aa: CASSRSQASEQYF; CDR3nt: TGTGCCAGCTCGCGGTCCCAGGCAAGCGAGCAGTACTTC
j_gene: TRBJ2-5; len: 19; d_gene: -; v_gene: TRBV12-3/TRBV12-4; abundance: -; CDR3aa: CASSLRVGDTGPPLETQYF; CDR3nt: TGTGCCAGCAGTTTAAGGGTTGGGGATACAGGGCCCCCACTGGAGACCCAGTACTTC
j_gene: TRBJ2-5; len: 17; d_gene: TRBD1; v_gene: TRBV15; abundance: -; CDR3aa: CATSTRDRGLIGETQYF; CDR3nt: TGTGCCACCAGCACCAGGGACAGGGGACTTATCGGGGAGACCCAGTACTTC
j_gene: TRBJ2-5; len: 14; d_gene: -; v_gene: TRBV27; abundance: -; CDR3aa: CASSPLEGQETQYF; CDR3nt: TGTGCCAGCAGTCCACTAGAGGGCCAAGAGACCCAGTACTTC
j_gene: TRBJ2-7; len: 13; d_gene: -; v_gene: TRBV15; abundance: -; CDR3aa: CATSRSLPYEQYF; CDR3nt: TGTGCCACCTCAAGGAGCCTTCCCTACGAGCAGTACTTC
j_gene: TRBJ1-2; len: 14; d_gene: -; v_gene: TRBV21-1; abundance: -; CDR3aa: CASSTSWRGSGYTF; CDR3nt: TGTGCCAGCAGCACCTCTTGGCGCGGCTCTGGCTACACCTTC
j_gene: TRBJ2-5; len: 15; d_gene: -; v_gene: TRBV9; abundance: -; CDR3aa: CASSVGPGQQETQYF; CDR3nt: TGTGCCAGCAGCGTAGGACCAGGGCAACAAGAGACCCAGTACTTC
j_gene: TRBJ2-7; len: 16; d_gene: TRBD1; v_gene: TRBV2; abundance: -; CDR3aa: CASSGYRDREYAKQYF; CDR3nt: TGTGCCAGCAGTGGATATAGGGACAGGGAATACGCGAAGCAGTACTTC
j_gene: TRBJ2-3; len: 11; d_gene: -; v_gene: TRBV27; abundance: -; CDR3aa: CAIGLTDTQYF; CDR3nt: TGTGCCATAGGACTGACAGATACGCAGTATTTT
j_gene: TRBJ2-7; len: 15; d_gene: TRBD2; v_gene: TRBV13; abundance: many; CDR3aa: CASSLMSRLAGEQYF; CDR3nt: TGTGCCAGCAGCTTAATGAGTAGGCTAGCGGGTGAGCAGTACTTC
j_gene: TRBJ1-4; len: 14; d_gene: TRBD1; v_gene: TRBV9; abundance: -; CDR3aa: CASRPGTGDEKLFF; CDR3nt: TGTGCCAGCAGGCCCGGGACAGGGGATGAAAAACTGTTTTTT